Given below is one TCR beta chain in context. These data are taken from a study of OX40 agonist ivuxolimab in advanced cancers. The V gene lost 3 bases and the J gene lost 8 bases, with 23 bases spanning the gap. The germline V gene encodes CDR1 MNHEY and CDR2 SMNVEV (reference sequence). The CDR3 spans 17 residues. Using immunoSEQ multiplex PCR, the repertoire was profiled, and TCRdb retains in-frame clones only, with some absent. The profile shows about 74,000 clones, around nine tenths of them singletons. The genes are TRBV27 and TRBJ2-1; tentatively, D is TRBD2 (6 bases). Sample: CD4+ or CD8+ T cells sorted from blood, taken in a trial of the OX40 agonist ivuxolimab. The TCR sequence derives from an adult with an advanced solid tumor such as melanoma, head and neck, liver or kidney cancer. Here the CDR3 reads CASSLTPGSGPADEQFF. As DNA, the CDR3 is TGTGCCAGCAGTTTGACCCCAGGTAGCGGCCCAGCAGATGAGCAGTTCTTC.